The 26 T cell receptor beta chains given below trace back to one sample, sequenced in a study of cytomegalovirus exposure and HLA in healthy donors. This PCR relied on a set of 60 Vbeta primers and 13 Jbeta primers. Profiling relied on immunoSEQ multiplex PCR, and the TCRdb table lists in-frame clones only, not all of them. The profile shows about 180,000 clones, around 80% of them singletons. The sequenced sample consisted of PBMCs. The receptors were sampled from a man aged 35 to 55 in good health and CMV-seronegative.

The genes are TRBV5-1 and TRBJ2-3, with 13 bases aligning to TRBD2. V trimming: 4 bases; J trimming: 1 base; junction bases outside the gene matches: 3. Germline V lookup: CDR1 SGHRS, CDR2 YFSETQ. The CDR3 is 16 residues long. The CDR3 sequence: CASSPGTSGGTDTQYF. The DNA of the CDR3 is TGCGCCAGCAGCCCTGGGACTAGCGGGGGCACAGATACGCAGTATTTT. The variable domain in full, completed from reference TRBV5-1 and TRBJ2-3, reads KAGVTQTPRYLIKTRGQQVTLSCSPISGHRSVSWYQQTPGQGLQFLFEYFSETQRNKGNFPGRFSGRQFSNSRSEMNVSTLELGDSALYLCASSPGTSGGTDTQYFGPGTRLTVL.

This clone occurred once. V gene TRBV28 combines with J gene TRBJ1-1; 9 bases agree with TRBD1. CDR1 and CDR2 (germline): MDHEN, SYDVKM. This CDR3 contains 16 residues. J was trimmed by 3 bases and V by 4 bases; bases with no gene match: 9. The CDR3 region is CASSSRQGVKDTEAFF. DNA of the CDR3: TGTGCCAGCAGTTCCCGACAGGGGGTAAAGGACACTGAAGCTTTCTTT. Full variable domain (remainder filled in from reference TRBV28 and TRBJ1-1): DVKVTQSSRYLVKRTGEKVFLECVQDMDHENMFWYRQDPGLGLRLIYFSYDVKMKEKGDIPEGYSVSREKKERFSLILESASTNQTSMYLCASSSRQGVKDTEAFFGQGTRLTVV.

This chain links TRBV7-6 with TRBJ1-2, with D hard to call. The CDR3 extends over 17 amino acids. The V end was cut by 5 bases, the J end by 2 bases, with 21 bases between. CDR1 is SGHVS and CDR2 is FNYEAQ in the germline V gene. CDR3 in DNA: TGTGCCAGCAGCGCGTGGCAGGTGGATCCCGTCAACTATGGCTACACCTTC. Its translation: CASSAWQVDPVNYGYTF.

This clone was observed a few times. The CDR3 spells CASSSVASLNTGELFF. The CDR3 coding sequence is TGTGCCAGCAGCTCTGTGGCTAGCCTTAACACCGGGGAGCTGTTTTTT. V usage is TRBV7-3 and J usage is TRBJ2-2; D perhaps matches TRBD2 (5 bases). The V end lost 4 bases, the J end lost 2 bases, and 14 bases lay between the germline ends. Germline-derived CDR1 and CDR2 are SGHTA and FQGTGA. This CDR3 has 16 residues.

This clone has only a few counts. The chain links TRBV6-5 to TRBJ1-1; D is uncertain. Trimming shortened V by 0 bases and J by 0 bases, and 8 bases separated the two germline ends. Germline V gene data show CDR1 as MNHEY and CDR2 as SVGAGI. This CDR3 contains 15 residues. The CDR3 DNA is TGTGCCAGCAGTTACTCGAACAACATGAACACTGAAGCTTTCTTT. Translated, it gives CASSYSNNMNTEAFF.

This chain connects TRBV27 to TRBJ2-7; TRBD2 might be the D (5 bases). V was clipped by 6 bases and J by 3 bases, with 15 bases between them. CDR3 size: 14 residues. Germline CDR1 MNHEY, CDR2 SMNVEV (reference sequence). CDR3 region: CASRPLGGGYEQYF. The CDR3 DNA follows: TGTGCCAGCAGACCCCTAGGAGGTGGCTACGAGCAGTACTTC.

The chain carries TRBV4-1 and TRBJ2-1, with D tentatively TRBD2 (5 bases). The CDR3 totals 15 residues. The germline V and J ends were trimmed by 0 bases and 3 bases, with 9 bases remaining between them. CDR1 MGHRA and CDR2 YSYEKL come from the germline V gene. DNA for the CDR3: TGCGCCAGCAGCCAAGATCCCGGGGACTACAATGAGCAGTTCTTC. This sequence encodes CASSQDPGDYNEQFF.

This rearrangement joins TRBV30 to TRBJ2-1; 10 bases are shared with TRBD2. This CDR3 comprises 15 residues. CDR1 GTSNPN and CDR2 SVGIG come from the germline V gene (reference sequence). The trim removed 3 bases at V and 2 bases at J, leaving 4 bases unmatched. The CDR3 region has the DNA TGTGCCTGGAGCCCGAGCGGGAGGGCCTACAATGAGCAGTTCTTC. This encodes CAWSPSGRAYNEQFF.

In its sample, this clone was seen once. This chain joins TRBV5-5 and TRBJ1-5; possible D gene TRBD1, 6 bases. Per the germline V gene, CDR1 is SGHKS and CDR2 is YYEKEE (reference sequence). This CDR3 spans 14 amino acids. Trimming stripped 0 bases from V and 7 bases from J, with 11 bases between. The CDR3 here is CASSLEQGQQPQHF. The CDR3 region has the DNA TGTGCCAGCAGCTTGGAACAGGGTCAACAGCCCCAGCATTTT.

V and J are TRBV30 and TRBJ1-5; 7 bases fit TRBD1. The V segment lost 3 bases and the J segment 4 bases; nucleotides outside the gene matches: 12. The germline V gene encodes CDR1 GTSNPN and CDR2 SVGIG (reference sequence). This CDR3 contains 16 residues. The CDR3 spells CAWRRGQSDPNQPQHF. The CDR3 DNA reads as TGTGCCTGGAGGAGGGGACAGTCGGACCCTAATCAGCCCCAGCATTTT.

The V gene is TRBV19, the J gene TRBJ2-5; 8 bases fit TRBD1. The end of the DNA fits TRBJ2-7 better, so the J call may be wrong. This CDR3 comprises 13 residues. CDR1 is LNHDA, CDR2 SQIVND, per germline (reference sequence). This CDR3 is CASSYRGAYEQYF. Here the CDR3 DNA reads TGTGCCAGTAGCTACAGGGGGGCCTACGAGCAGTACTTC.

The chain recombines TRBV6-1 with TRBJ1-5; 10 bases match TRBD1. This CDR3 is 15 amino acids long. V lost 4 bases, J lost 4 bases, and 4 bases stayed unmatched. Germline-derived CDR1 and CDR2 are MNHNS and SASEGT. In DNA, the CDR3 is TGTGCCAGCAGTGGGGACAGGGGAGTAAATCAGCCCCAGCATTTT. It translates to CASSGDRGVNQPQHF.

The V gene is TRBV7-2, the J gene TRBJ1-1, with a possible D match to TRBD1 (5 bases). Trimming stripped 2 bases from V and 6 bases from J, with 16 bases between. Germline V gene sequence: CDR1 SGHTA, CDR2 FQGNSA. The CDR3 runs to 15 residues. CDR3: CASSLIGGKSAEAFF. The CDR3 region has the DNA TGTGCCAGCAGCTTAATCGGGGGGAAGAGCGCTGAAGCTTTCTTT.

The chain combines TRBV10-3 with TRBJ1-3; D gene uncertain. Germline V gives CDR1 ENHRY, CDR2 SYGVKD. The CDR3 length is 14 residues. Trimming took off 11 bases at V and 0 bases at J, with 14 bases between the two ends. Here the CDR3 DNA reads TGTGCCTCACCCCCCGGGATCTCTGGAAACACCATATATTTT. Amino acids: CASPPGISGNTIYF.

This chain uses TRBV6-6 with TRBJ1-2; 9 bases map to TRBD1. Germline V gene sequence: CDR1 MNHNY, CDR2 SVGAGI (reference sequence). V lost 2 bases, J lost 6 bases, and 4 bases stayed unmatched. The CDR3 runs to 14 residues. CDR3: CASSYTQGANGYTF. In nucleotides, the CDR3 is TGTGCCAGCAGTTACACACAGGGGGCGAATGGCTACACCTTC.

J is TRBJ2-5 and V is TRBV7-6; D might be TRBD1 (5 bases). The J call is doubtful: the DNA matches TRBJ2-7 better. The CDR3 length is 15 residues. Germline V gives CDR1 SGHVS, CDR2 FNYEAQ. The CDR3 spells CASSSSTQVGHEQYF. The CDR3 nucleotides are TGTGCCAGCAGCTCTTCCACCCAAGTGGGGCACGAGCAGTACTTC.

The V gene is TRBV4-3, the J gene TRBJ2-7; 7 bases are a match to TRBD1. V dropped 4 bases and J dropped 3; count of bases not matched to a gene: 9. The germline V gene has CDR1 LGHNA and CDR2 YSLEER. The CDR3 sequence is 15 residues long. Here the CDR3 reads CASSRETGANYEQYF. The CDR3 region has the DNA TGCGCCAGCAGCCGGGAAACAGGGGCAAACTACGAGCAGTACTTC.

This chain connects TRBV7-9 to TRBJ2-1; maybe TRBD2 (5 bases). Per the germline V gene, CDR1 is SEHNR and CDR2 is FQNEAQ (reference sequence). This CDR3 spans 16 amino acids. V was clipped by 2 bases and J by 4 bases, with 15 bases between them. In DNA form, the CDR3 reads TGTGCCAGCAGCTTAAAGGAGCCTCGGACTTACAATGAGCAGTTCTTC. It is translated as CASSLKEPRTYNEQFF.

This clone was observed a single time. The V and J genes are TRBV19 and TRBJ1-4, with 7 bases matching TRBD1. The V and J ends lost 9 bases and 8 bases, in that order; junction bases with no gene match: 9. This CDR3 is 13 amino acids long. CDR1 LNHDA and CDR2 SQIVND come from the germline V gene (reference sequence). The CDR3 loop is CASCTGVEEKLFF. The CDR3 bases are TGTGCCAGCTGTACAGGGGTCGAGGAAAAACTGTTTTTT.

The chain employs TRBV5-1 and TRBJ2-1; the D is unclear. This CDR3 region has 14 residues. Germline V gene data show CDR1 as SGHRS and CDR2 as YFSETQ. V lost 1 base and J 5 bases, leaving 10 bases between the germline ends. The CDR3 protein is CASSLLVTNNEQFF. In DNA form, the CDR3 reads TGCGCCAGCAGCTTGCTAGTAACGAACAATGAGCAGTTCTTC. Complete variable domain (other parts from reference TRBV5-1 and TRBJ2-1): KAGVTQTPRYLIKTRGQQVTLSCSPISGHRSVSWYQQTPGQGLQFLFEYFSETQRNKGNFPGRFSGRQFSNSRSEMNVSTLELGDSALYLCASSLLVTNNEQFFGPGTRLTVL.

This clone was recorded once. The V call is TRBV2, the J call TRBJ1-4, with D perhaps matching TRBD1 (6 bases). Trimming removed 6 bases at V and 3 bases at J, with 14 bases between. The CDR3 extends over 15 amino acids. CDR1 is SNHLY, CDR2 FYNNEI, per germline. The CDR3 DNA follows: TGTGCCAGCAGACATCAGACAGGCGCTAATGAAAAACTGTTTTTT. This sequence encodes CASRHQTGANEKLFF.

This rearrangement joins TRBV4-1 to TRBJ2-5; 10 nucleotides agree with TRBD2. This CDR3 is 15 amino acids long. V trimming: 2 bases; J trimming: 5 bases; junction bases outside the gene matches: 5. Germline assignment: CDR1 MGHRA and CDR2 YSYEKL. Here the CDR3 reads CASSQSSGGRETQYF. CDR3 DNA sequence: TGCGCCAGCAGCCAATCTAGCGGGGGACGGGAGACCCAGTACTTC.

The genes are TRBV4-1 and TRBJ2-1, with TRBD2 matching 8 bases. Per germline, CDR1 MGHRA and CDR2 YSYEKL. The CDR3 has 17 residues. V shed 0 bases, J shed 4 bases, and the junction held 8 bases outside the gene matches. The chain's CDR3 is CASSQDRGLAGYNEQFF. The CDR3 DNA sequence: TGCGCCAGCAGCCAAGATAGGGGCCTAGCGGGTTACAATGAGCAGTTCTTC.

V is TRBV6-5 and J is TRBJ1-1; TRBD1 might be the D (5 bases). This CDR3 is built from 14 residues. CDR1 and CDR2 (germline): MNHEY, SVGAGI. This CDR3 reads CVIWGGRGNTEAFF. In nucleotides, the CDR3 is TGTGTCATCTGGGGGGGAAGGGGGAACACTGAAGCTTTCTTT.

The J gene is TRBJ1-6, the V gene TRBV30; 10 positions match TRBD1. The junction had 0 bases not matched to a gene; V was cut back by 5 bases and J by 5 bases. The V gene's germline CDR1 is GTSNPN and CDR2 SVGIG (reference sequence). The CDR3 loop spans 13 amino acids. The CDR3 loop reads CAWGTGDNSPLHF. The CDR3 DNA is TGTGCCTGGGGGACAGGGGATAATTCACCCCTCCACTTT.

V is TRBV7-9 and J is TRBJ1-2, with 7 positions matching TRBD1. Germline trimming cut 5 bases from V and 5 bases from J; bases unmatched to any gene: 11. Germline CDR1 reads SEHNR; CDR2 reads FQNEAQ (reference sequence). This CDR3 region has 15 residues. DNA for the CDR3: TGTGCCAGCAGCCCACGGACAGGCCAGAGGTATGGCTACACCTTC. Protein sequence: CASSPRTGQRYGYTF.